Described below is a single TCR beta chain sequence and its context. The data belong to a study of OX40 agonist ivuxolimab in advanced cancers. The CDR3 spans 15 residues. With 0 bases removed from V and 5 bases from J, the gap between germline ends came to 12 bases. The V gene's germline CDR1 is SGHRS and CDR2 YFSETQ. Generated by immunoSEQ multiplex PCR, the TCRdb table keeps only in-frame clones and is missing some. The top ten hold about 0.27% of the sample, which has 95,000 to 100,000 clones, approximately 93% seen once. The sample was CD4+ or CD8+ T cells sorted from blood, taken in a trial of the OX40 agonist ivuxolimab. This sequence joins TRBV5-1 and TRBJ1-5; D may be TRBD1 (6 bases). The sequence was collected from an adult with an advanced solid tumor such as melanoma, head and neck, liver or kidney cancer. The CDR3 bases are TGCGCCAGCAGCTTGGCGATGGGGGCTGATCAGCCCCAGCATTTT. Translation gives CASSLAMGADQPQHF.